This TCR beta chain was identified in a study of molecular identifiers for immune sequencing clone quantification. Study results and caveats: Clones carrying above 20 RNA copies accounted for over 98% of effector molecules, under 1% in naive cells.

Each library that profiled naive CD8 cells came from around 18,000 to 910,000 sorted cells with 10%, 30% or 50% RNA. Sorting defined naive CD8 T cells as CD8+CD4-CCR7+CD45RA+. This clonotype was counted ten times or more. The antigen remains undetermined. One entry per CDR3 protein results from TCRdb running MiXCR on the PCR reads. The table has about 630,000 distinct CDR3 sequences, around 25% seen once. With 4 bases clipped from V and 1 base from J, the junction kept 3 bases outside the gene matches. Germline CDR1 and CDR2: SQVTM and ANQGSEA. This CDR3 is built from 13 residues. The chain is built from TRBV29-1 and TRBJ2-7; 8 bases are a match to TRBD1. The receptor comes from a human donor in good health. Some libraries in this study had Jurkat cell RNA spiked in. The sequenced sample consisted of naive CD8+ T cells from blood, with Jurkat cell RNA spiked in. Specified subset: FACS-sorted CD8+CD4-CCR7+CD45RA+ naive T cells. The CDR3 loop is CSVGTGRSYEQYF. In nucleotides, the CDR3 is TGCAGCGTTGGGACAGGGAGGTCCTACGAGCAGTACTTC.